A single sample gave rise to the 22 T cell receptor beta chains below, sequenced in a study of blood T cell repertoires in COVID-19. Measured with immunoSEQ multiplex PCR; TCRdb has only the in-frame clones, and not every one. Of about 140,000 clones in the sample, over 60% are singletons; the top ten hold about 8.4%. The sequenced material came from peripheral blood. The receptors derive from a woman aged 50 to 60 with active or convalescent COVID-19.

CDR3 nucleotide sequence: TGTGCCAGCACCAACCACAACCGGGTGGGGGCTAGTGGTATAGATACGCAGTATTTT. Its translation is CASTNHNRVGASGIDTQYF. The chain links TRBV11-3 to TRBJ2-3; D might be TRBD1 (6 bases). CDR3 length: 19 amino acids. Trimming stripped 7 bases from V and 5 bases from J, with 31 bases between. The V gene's germline CDR1 is SGHNT and CDR2 YENEEA.

The J gene is TRBJ1-2, the V gene TRBV7-9; 7 positions match TRBD1. The CDR3 totals 15 residues. J lost 3 bases, V lost 1 base, and 5 bases had no gene match. From germline, CDR1 is SEHNR and CDR2 FQNEAQ (reference sequence). The CDR3 sequence is CASSLGGQAYYGYTF. The CDR3 bases are TGTGCCAGCAGCTTAGGTGGACAGGCTTACTATGGCTACACCTTC.

V gene TRBV5-1 combines with J gene TRBJ2-5, with 13 positions matching TRBD2. The CDR3 is 17 residues long. CDR1 is SGHRS, CDR2 YFSETQ, per germline. The V gene end was trimmed by 2 bases and the J gene end by 2 bases; junction bases not matched to a gene: 6. In DNA form, the CDR3 reads TGCGCCAGCAGCTTAGGACTAGCGGGAGCTGGGCAAGAGACCCAGTACTTC. The encoded protein is CASSLGLAGAGQETQYF.

The rearrangement uses TRBV19 and TRBJ1-4; unclear D gene. Trimming left V 0 bases short and J 8 bases short, with 7 bases between. Germline V gene lookup returns CDR1 LNHDA and CDR2 SQIVND (reference sequence). The CDR3 has 13 amino acids. The CDR3 is CASSIDLQEKLFF. CDR3 DNA: TGTGCCAGTAGTATAGATCTTCAGGAAAAACTGTTTTTT.

The table lists this clone with a count of one. The chain carries TRBV6-5 and TRBJ1-4; D call uncertain. CDR3 length: 16 residues. The V end lost 0 bases, the J end lost 0 bases, and 8 bases lay between the germline ends. Germline V gene lookup returns CDR1 MNHEY and CDR2 SVGAGI. The CDR3: CASSYSRVATNEKLFF. CDR3 nucleotide sequence: TGTGCCAGCAGTTACTCCCGAGTTGCAACTAATGAAAAACTGTTTTTT.

The chain is built from TRBV20-1 and TRBJ1-4; no clear D gene. The V and J ends lost 3 bases and 0 bases respectively, with 14 bases between them. The CDR3 length is 16 residues. From germline, CDR1 is DFQATT and CDR2 SNEGSKA (reference sequence). CDR3 sequence (DNA): TGCAGTGCTAGTACTGGTCGTTCTGCAACTAATGAAAAACTGTTTTTT. It translates to CSASTGRSATNEKLFF.

The chain combines TRBV19 with TRBJ1-3; D is undetermined. The germline CDR1 and CDR2 sequences are LNHDA and SQIVND (reference sequence). Trimming removed 5 bases at V and 0 bases at J, with 11 bases between. CDR3 length equals 15 residues. CDR3 in amino acids: CASSPLSSSGNTIYF. CDR3 nucleotide sequence: TGTGCCAGTAGTCCCCTCAGTTCCTCTGGAAACACCATATATTTT.

The chain couples TRBV15 to TRBJ1-4; 10 nucleotides align to TRBD1. Unmatched junction bases numbered 8, after V lost 6 bases and J lost 7 bases. The CDR3 loop spans 15 amino acids. The germline CDR1 and CDR2 sequences are LNHNV and YYDKDF (reference sequence). Here the CDR3 reads CATRDPGQGSEKLFF. The CDR3 DNA sequence: TGTGCCACCAGAGATCCGGGACAGGGGAGTGAAAAACTGTTTTTT.

The chain joins TRBV19 to TRBJ2-1, with TRBD1 matching 9 bases. J was trimmed by 8 bases and V by 5 bases; bases with no gene match: 10. The CDR3 has 15 residues. The germline V gene encodes CDR1 LNHDA and CDR2 SQIVND (reference sequence). CDR3 bases: TGTGCCAGTAGTGCCACAGGGGGCTCAGGTGATGAGCAGTTCTTC. Protein: CASSATGGSGDEQFF.

The chain recombines TRBV28 with TRBJ2-7; TRBD2 aligns across 9 bases. Trimming cost V 4 bases and J 4 bases; bases outside gene matches: 14. The CDR3 covers 17 residues. Germline V lookup: CDR1 MDHEN, CDR2 SYDVKM. The CDR3: CASSYVESGGRGYEQYF. The CDR3 coding sequence is TGTGCCAGCAGTTACGTGGAAAGTGGCGGGAGGGGTTACGAGCAGTACTTC.

This chain joins TRBV3-1 (or the pseudogene TRBV3-2) and TRBJ2-3; the match to TRBD2 covers 16 bases. Trimming took 5 bases from V and 7 from J; bases not matched to a gene: 6. CDR1 and CDR2 from the germline V gene are LGHDT and YNNKEL (reference sequence). CDR3 length: 16 residues. The CDR3 bases are TGTGCCAGCAGCTACGGGACTAGCGGGGGGGGTTATACGCAGTATTTT. Its protein is CASSYGTSGGGYTQYF.

In its sample, this clone was seen a few times. The CDR3 DNA follows: TGTGCCAGCAGCTTAGGGGGACAGGGACTAGATGGCTACACCTTC. Translating it yields CASSLGGQGLDGYTF. V and J are TRBV11-2 and TRBJ1-2, with TRBD1 matching 9 bases. The CDR3 contains 15 residues. Trimming cost V 1 base and J 6 bases; bases outside gene matches: 6. Germline CDR1 reads SGHAT; CDR2 reads FQNNGV.

This chain connects TRBV7-9 to TRBJ2-2; tentative D call: TRBD1 (5 bases). The CDR3 extends over 16 amino acids. Trimming took 2 bases from V and 4 from J, leaving 14 bases between them. Germline lookup yields CDR1 SEHNR and CDR2 FQNEAQ (reference sequence). CDR3 sequence (DNA): TGTGCCAGCAGCTTACTTTTAGGGGTAGCCACCGGGGAGCTGTTTTTT. This gives the protein CASSLLLGVATGELFF.

This sequence joins TRBV19 and TRBJ1-6; 7 positions match TRBD1. Unmatched junction bases numbered 7, after V lost 5 bases and J lost 0 bases. This CDR3 spans 17 amino acids. Germline V gene lookup returns CDR1 LNHDA and CDR2 SQIVND (reference sequence). The CDR3 sequence: CASSPGGSSSYNSPLHF. Here the CDR3 DNA reads TGTGCCAGTAGTCCAGGGGGGTCAAGCTCCTATAATTCACCCCTCCACTTT. The variable domain in full, with the rest retrieved from reference TRBV19 and TRBJ1-6, is DGGITQSPKYLFRKEGQNVTLSCEQNLNHDAMYWYRQDPGQGLRLIYYSQIVNDFQKGDIAEGYSVSREKKESFPLTVTSAQKNPTAFYLCASSPGGSSSYNSPLHFGNGTRLTVT.

The chain is built from TRBV5-1 and TRBJ2-7, with 11 bases fitting TRBD2. CDR3 length: 17 residues. V lost 6 bases, J lost 7 bases, and 18 bases stayed unmatched. CDR1 SGHRS and CDR2 YFSETQ come from the germline V gene. This CDR3 reads CASTWTSGSPLPKEQYF. The CDR3 nucleotides are TGCGCCAGCACTTGGACTAGCGGGTCCCCCCTTCCGAAAGAGCAGTACTTC.

The V call is TRBV4-3, the J call TRBJ1-4, with 9 positions matching TRBD1. Germline V gene sequence: CDR1 LGHNA, CDR2 YSLEER. The CDR3 has 14 residues. The V and J ends lost 4 bases and 7 bases, in that order; junction bases with no gene match: 4. CDR3 in amino acids: CASSPQGAVEKLFF. In nucleotides, the CDR3 is TGCGCCAGCAGCCCACAGGGGGCGGTTGAAAAACTGTTTTTT.

This clone appeared once. This chain uses TRBV7-8 with TRBJ2-1; D is unresolved. CDR1 and CDR2 from the germline V gene are SGHVS and FQNEAQ. The CDR3 covers 14 residues. Between the trimmed V and J ends, which lost 1 base and 6 bases, there was a span of 10 bases. CDR3 residues: CASSLVGVGNEQFF. The CDR3 DNA reads TGTGCCAGCAGCTTAGTGGGCGTAGGCAATGAGCAGTTCTTC.

This chain connects TRBV27 to TRBJ2-7; TRBD2 aligns across 11 bases. CDR1 and CDR2 from the germline V gene are MNHEY and SMNVEV (reference sequence). The CDR3 length is 16 residues. With 7 bases clipped from V and 3 bases from J, the junction kept 11 bases outside the gene matches. Written as DNA, the CDR3 is TGTGCCAGCAAAAATCAAGGGACTAGCGGCCGCTACGAGCAGTACTTC. As protein: CASKNQGTSGRYEQYF.

V and J are TRBV7-9 and TRBJ2-7; D not resolved. Trimming removed 3 bases at V and 2 bases at J, with 11 bases between. This CDR3 comprises 14 residues. CDR1 and CDR2 from the germline V gene are SEHNR and FQNEAQ (reference sequence). The CDR3 region is CASSFGGRAYEQYF. The CDR3 DNA reads TGTGCCAGCAGCTTCGGCGGCAGAGCCTACGAGCAGTACTTC.

J is TRBJ1-2 and V is TRBV6-4, with TRBD1 matching over 7 bases. V shed 4 bases and J 2 bases; nucleotides not matched to a gene: 1. Germline CDR1 reads MRHNA; CDR2 reads SNTAGT. CDR3 length: 13 amino acids. CDR3 DNA sequence: TGTGCCAGCAGTGTGGGACAGAACTATGGCTACACCTTC. Protein sequence: CASSVGQNYGYTF.

This sequence joins TRBV19 and TRBJ1-5; 9 nucleotides agree with TRBD1. Germline CDR1 LNHDA, CDR2 SQIVND (reference sequence). After removal of 2 bases from V and 4 bases from J, the junction contained 6 bases not matched to a gene. The CDR3 totals 16 residues. The CDR3, as DNA: TGTGCCAGTAGTATAATTGGGGGACAGGGTAATCAGCCCCAGCATTTT. Translation: CASSIIGGQGNQPQHF.

This chain connects TRBV19 to TRBJ2-2, with 7 bases lining up with TRBD1. Germline CDR1 is LNHDA and CDR2 is SQIVND (reference sequence). Unmatched junction bases numbered 7, after V lost 9 bases and J lost 6 bases. The CDR3 sequence is 13 residues long. The CDR3 region is CASRLTGSGELFF. DNA for the CDR3: TGTGCCAGCCGTTTGACAGGGTCCGGGGAGCTGTTTTTT. Filled out from reference TRBV19 and TRBJ2-2, the complete variable domain reads DGGITQSPKYLFRKEGQNVTLSCEQNLNHDAMYWYRQDPGQGLRLIYYSQIVNDFQKGDIAEGYSVSREKKESFPLTVTSAQKNPTAFYLCASRLTGSGELFFGEGSRLTVL.